This TCR beta chain is from a study of T cell repertoires and HLA-DP antigens. Background on the study: Donors were two male and one female, aged 18-to-29 to 60-to-69. DNA input averaged approximately 220 ng in sorted CD137+CD4+ and approximately 1,200 ng in pre-culture CD4+.

In the case of this clone: Antigen unknown.

Assay used: immunoSEQ multiplex PCR; TCRdb lists only in-frame clones, some missing. The table lists roughly 70,000 clones, 80% of them singletons. CDR3 length: 16 amino acids. Germline V gene data show CDR1 as PRHDT and CDR2 as FYEKMQ (reference sequence). The V and J ends lost 5 bases and 0 bases respectively, with 17 bases between them. Sequencing input: CD4+ T cells from PBMCs. V is TRBV13 and J is TRBJ2-7, with D perhaps matching TRBD1 (6 bases). The TCR comes from a man in his sixties in good health and CMV-seronegative. The CDR3 bases are TGTGCCAGCAGCCGGAACAGGGCCCAGCACTCCTACGAGCAGTACTTC. Protein: CASSRNRAQHSYEQYF. The full variable domain, rest sourced from reference TRBV13 and TRBJ2-7, is AAGVIQSPRHLIKEKRETATLKCYPIPRHDTVYWYQQGPGQDPQFLISFYEKMQSDKGSIPDRFSAQQFSDYHSELNMSSLELGDSALYFCASSRNRAQHSYEQYFGPGTRLTVT.